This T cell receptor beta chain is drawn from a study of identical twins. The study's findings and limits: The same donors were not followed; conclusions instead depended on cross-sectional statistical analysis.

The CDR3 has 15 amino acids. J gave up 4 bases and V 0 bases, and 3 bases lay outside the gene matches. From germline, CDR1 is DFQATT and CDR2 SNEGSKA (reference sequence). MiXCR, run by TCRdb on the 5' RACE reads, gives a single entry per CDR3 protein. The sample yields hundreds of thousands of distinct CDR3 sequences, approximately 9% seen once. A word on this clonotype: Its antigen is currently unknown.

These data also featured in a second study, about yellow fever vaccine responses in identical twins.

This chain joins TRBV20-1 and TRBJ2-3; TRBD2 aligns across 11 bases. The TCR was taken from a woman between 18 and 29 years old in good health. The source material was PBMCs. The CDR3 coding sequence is TGCAGTGCTAGAGAGAATAGCGGGGGGGCAGATACGCAGTATTTT. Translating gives CSARENSGGADTQYF.